This T cell receptor (beta chain) came from a study of T cell repertoires in cytomegalovirus infection. Across the study: HLA-B-restricted CMV epitopes that are well studied, plus recently identified HLA-C-restricted ones, were used by the study. A matching HLA type, together with CMV infection, was signaled by public TCR beta signatures.

To note about this clonotype: What it recognizes is unknown.

The CDR3 length is 14 residues. V was trimmed by 7 bases and J by 5 bases, leaving 17 bases between them. Germline assignment: CDR1 MNHEY and CDR2 SMNVEV (reference sequence). TCRdb ran MiXCR on the reads and lists one entry per CDR3 protein. The table includes about 890,000 distinct CDR3 sequences, roughly 30% detected once. General study findings and limits: Summed frequency of public TCR beta families distinguished CMV carriers with the relevant HLA. Ex vivo responses were dominated by HLA-C-restricted CMV-specific TCR beta clonotypes.

This sequence originates from a human donor in good health (CMV status not recorded). Some clones in this sample may be carry-over from other donors' samples. The chain recombines TRBV27 with TRBJ1-1, with a weak D call TRBD1 (5 bases). The specimen was cultured CD8+ T cells from PBMCs, collected from culture after CMV antigen stimulation. The CDR3 DNA follows: TGTGCCAGCACGGGACGCTACGCACCAACTGAAGCTTTCTTT. It specifies CASTGRYAPTEAFF.